These T cell receptor beta chains were read from a single sample in a study of T cells in Graves' hyperthyroidism and ophthalmopathy. Using its own MiXCR run on the multiplex PCR reads, TCRdb lists one record per CDR3 protein. The table records under 800,000 distinct CDR3 sequences, around 15% of them present only once. Sequencing was carried out using blood. Receptors were obtained from a woman between 18 and 29 years old with Graves' hyperthyroidism. The CDR3 runs from the conserved cysteine through the conserved F or W.

v_call: TRBV4-1
cdr3_aa: CASSQDLSGVKYF

v_call: TRBV6-1
cdr3_aa: CASTTLTRGNQPQHF

v_call: TRBV11-1
cdr3_aa: CASSLYRREQYF

v_call: TRBV2
cdr3_aa: CASRINRGGKEKLFF

v_call: TRBV2
cdr3_aa: CASSFDSDNNNYGYTF

v_call: TRBV4-3
cdr3_aa: CASSQDPYEQYF

v_call: TRBV5-1
cdr3_aa: CASSSNGSPYEQYF

v_call: TRBV27
cdr3_aa: CDSSLSGGGTDTQYF

v_call: TRBV7-9
cdr3_aa: CASSGGQLNTEAFF

v_call: TRBV13
cdr3_aa: CASRPGTGYYEQYF

v_call: TRBV29-1
cdr3_aa: CSVEANNEQFF

v_call: TRBV7-9
cdr3_aa: CASSRGLAGGEYF

v_call: TRBV20-1
cdr3_aa: CSVGGWDRDQPQHF

v_call: TRBV6-2/TRBV6-3
cdr3_aa: CASSWDSLSNTGELYF

v_call: TRBV5-1
cdr3_aa: CASSSAGQSVYEQYF

v_call: TRBV20-1
cdr3_aa: CSASEGGGSGNTIYF

v_call: TRBV7-9
cdr3_aa: CASNNQGGNPEKLFF

v_call: TRBV30
cdr3_aa: CAWRKRETYNEQFF

v_call: TRBV24-1
cdr3_aa: CATSRDRANEQFF

v_call: TRBV30
cdr3_aa: CAWKVYQETQYF

v_call: TRBV7-2
cdr3_aa: CASSLGASGGVDTQYF

v_call: TRBV3-1
cdr3_aa: CASSPGLAGRSTDTQYF

v_call: TRBV28
cdr3_aa: CASRTRGIGETQYF

v_call: TRBV30
cdr3_aa: CARDRGAFTEAFF

v_call: TRBV3-1
cdr3_aa: CASSQKAGSNEQFF

v_call: TRBV4-1
cdr3_aa: CASSQPLGDRGRKTQYF

v_call: TRBV2
cdr3_aa: CASSEWDFSYNEQFF

v_call: TRBV12-3/TRBV12-4
cdr3_aa: CASSLWQMNTGELLF

v_call: TRBV19
cdr3_aa: CASGTAITNTEAFF

v_call: TRBV20-1
cdr3_aa: CSARGGEESSYNEQFF

v_call: TRBV6-1
cdr3_aa: CASRAGPDTQYF

v_call: TRBV28
cdr3_aa: CASRDGGMGWYEQYF

v_call: TRBV20-1
cdr3_aa: CSASNWLAGPNEQFF

v_call: TRBV5-4
cdr3_aa: CASSFRLETNTGELFF

v_call: TRBV6-2/TRBV6-3
cdr3_aa: CASSYSIGYNTEAFF

v_call: TRBV6-2/TRBV6-3
cdr3_aa: CASRGGGLADNNEQFF

v_call: TRBV12-3/TRBV12-4
cdr3_aa: CASSFNGGNEAFF

v_call: TRBV12-3/TRBV12-4
cdr3_aa: CASTKTTGLKTEAFF